Listed below are T cell receptor beta chains from one sample, sequenced in a study of CD8+ T cells in alopecia areata. TCRdb's table, derived via immunoSEQ multiplex PCR, lists solely in-frame clones and lacks some. The data contain 150,000 to 200,000 clones, just over 65% of them seen just once; the ten biggest clones take up about 10%. The sequencing here drew on CD8+ T cells sorted from blood, taken at week 0. The receptors originated from a human donor with alopecia areata. The CDR3 runs from the conserved cysteine through the conserved F or W. The order of the fields is V gene, D gene, clone size, J gene, CDR3 DNA, CDR3 protein. A D gene is named only where the DNA matches it firmly. Expanded clones get a size class; other rows say once, few or many, or leave the size out.

V gene: TRBV13; D gene: NA; clone size: NA; J gene: TRBJ2-7; CDR3 DNA: TGTGCCAGCAGCCCACAAGGGAGTGGGAGCTACGAGCAGTACTTC; CDR3 protein: CASSPQGSGSYEQYF
V gene: TRBV30; D gene: TRBD1; clone size: few; J gene: TRBJ1-1; CDR3 DNA: TGTGCCTGGTCCCATGGGACAGGGAAAACTGAAGCTTTCTTT; CDR3 protein: CAWSHGTGKTEAFF
V gene: TRBV7-9; D gene: NA; clone size: few; J gene: TRBJ2-2; CDR3 DNA: TGTGCCAGCAGATCAGACGGGGGCACCGGGGAGCTGTTTTTT; CDR3 protein: CASRSDGGTGELFF
V gene: TRBV7-9; D gene: NA; clone size: once; J gene: TRBJ1-5; CDR3 DNA: TGTGCCAGCAGCTTAGAATCAAATCAGCCCCAGCATTTT; CDR3 protein: CASSLESNQPQHF
V gene: TRBV5-1; D gene: TRBD1; clone size: NA; J gene: TRBJ2-2; CDR3 DNA: TGCGCCAGCAGCTCGCGGACAGGGTATACCGGGGAGCTGTTTTTT; CDR3 protein: CASSSRTGYTGELFF
V gene: TRBV29-1; D gene: NA; clone size: once; J gene: TRBJ2-6; CDR3 DNA: TGCAGCGTTGACAGGAAGGTTCTCAGTGGGGCCAACGTCCTGACTTTC; CDR3 protein: CSVDRKVLSGANVLTF
V gene: TRBV6-5; D gene: TRBD2; clone size: NA; J gene: TRBJ2-3; CDR3 DNA: TGTGCCAGCGCTGTCTCTAGCGGGGGGCTTCATACGCAGTATTTT; CDR3 protein: CASAVSSGGLHTQYF
V gene: TRBV29-1; D gene: TRBD2; clone size: NA; J gene: TRBJ2-3; CDR3 DNA: TGCAGCGTTGTAAGGCGGGGGGGCCCGGCAGATACGCAGTATTTT; CDR3 protein: CSVVRRGGPADTQYF
V gene: TRBV29-1; D gene: NA; clone size: few; J gene: TRBJ2-7; CDR3 DNA: TGCAGCGGAATACAGGAGTACGAGCAGTACTTC; CDR3 protein: CSGIQEYEQYF
V gene: TRBV29-1; D gene: NA; clone size: few; J gene: TRBJ2-7; CDR3 DNA: TGCAGCGTTGAAGTGATTGGGAACGCTCCCTACGAGCAGTACTTC; CDR3 protein: CSVEVIGNAPYEQYF
V gene: TRBV2; D gene: NA; clone size: NA; J gene: TRBJ2-3; CDR3 DNA: TGTGCCAGCAGTGATCCCGACAGGACACAAGATACGCAGTATTTT; CDR3 protein: CASSDPDRTQDTQYF
V gene: TRBV29-1; D gene: NA; clone size: few; J gene: TRBJ1-2; CDR3 DNA: TGCAGCGTTGAACCTGAACCAGGGGACTATGGCTACACCTTC; CDR3 protein: CSVEPEPGDYGYTF
V gene: TRBV5-1; D gene: TRBD2; clone size: NA; J gene: TRBJ2-5; CDR3 DNA: TGCGCCAGCAGCTTGAATTCGGGGGGTCGACAAGAGACCCAGTACTTC; CDR3 protein: CASSLNSGGRQETQYF
V gene: TRBV5-1; D gene: NA; clone size: once; J gene: TRBJ1-2; CDR3 DNA: TGCGCCAGCAGCTTGGGGAAGGCCGATGGCTACACCTTC; CDR3 protein: CASSLGKADGYTF
V gene: TRBV2; D gene: TRBD1; clone size: NA; J gene: TRBJ2-7; CDR3 DNA: TGTGCCAGCAGTCCTCCGGGACAGGGAATCTACGAGCAGTACTTC; CDR3 protein: CASSPPGQGIYEQYF
V gene: TRBV11-2; D gene: NA; clone size: NA; J gene: TRBJ2-4; CDR3 DNA: TGTGCCAGCAGTATACAGGGTTGGATAAACATTCAGTACTTC; CDR3 protein: CASSIQGWINIQYF